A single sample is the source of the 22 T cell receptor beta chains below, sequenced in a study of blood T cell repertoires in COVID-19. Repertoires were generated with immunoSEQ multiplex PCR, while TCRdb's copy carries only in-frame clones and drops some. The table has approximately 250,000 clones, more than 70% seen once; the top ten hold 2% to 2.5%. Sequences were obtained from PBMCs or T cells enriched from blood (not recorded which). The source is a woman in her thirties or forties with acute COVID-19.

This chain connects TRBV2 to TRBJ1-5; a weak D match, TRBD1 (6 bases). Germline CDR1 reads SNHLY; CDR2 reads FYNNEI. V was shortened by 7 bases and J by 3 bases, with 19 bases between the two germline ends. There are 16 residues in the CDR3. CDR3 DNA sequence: TGTGCCAGCACTACAGGGTCGACTCAGCCCAATCAGCCCCAGCATTTT. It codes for CASTTGSTQPNQPQHF.

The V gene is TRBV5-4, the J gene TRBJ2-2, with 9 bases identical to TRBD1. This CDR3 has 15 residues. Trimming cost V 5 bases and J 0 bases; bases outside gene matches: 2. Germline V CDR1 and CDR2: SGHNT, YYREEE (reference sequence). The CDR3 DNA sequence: TGTGCCAGCAGGTACAGGGGGCCGAACACCGGGGAGCTGTTTTTT. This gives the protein CASRYRGPNTGELFF.

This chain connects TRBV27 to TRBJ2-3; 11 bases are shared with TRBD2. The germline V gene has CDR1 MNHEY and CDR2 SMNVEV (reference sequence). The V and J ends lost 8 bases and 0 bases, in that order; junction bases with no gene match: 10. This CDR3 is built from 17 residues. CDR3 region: CASGTSGSFTSTDTQYF. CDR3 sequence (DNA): TGTGCCAGCGGTACTAGCGGGAGTTTTACTAGCACAGATACGCAGTATTTT.

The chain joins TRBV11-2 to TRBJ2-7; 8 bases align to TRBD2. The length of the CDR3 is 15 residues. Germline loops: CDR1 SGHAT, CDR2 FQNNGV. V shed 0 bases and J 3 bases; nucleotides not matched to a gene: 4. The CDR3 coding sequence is TGTGCCAGCAGCTTAGAGCGGGGGGCCGACTACGAGCAGTACTTC. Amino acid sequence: CASSLERGADYEQYF.

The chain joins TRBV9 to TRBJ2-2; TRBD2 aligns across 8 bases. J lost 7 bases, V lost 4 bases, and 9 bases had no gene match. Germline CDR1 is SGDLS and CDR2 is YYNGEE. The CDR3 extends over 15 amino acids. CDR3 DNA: TGTGCCAGCAGCTACACGGGAGGGCTAGGCGGGGAGCTGTTTTTT. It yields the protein CASSYTGGLGGELFF.

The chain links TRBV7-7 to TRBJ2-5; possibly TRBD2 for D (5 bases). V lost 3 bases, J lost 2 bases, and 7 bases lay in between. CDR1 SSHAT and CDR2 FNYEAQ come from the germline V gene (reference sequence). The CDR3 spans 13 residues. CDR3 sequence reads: CASSFREQETQYF. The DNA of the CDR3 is TGTGCCAGCAGCTTCCGGGAACAAGAGACCCAGTACTTC.

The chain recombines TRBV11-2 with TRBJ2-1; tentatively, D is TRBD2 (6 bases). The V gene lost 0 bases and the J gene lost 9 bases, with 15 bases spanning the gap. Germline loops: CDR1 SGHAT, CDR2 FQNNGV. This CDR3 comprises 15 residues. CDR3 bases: TGTGCCAGCAGCTTAGAAATCTGGGGGGAAAGTGAGCAGTTCTTC. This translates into CASSLEIWGESEQFF. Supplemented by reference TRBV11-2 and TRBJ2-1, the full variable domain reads EAGVAQSPRYKIIEKRQSVAFWCNPISGHATLYWYQQILGQGPKLLIQFQNNGVVDDSQLPKDRFSAERLKGVDSTLKIQPAKLEDSAVYLCASSLEIWGESEQFFGPGTRLTVL.

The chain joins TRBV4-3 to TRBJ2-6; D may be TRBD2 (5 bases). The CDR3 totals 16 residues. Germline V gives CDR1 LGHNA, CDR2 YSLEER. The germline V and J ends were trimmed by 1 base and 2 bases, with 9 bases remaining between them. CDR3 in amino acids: CASSQALRAGANVLTF. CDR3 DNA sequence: TGCGCCAGCAGCCAAGCTTTGCGGGCTGGGGCCAACGTCCTGACTTTC.

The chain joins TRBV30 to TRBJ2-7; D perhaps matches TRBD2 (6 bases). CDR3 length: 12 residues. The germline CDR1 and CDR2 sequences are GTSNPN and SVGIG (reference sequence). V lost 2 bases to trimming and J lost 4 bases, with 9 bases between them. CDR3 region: CAWSRGRYEQYV. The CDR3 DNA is TGTGCCTGGAGTCGGGGGAGATACGAGCAGTACGTC.

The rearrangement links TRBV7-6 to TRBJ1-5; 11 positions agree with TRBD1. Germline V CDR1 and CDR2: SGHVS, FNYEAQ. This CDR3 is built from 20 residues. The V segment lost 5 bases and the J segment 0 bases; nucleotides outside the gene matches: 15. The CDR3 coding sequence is TGTGCCAGCAGCACACGGACCGGGACAGGGGGGCCCCATAGCAATCAGCCCCAGCATTTT. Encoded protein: CASSTRTGTGGPHSNQPQHF.

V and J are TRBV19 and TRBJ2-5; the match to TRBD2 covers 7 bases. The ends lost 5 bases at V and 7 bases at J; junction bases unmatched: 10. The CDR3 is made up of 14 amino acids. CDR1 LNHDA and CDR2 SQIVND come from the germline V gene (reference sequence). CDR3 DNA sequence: TGTGCCAGTAGTCCCCTCGCGGGAGCGGGGACCCAGTACTTC. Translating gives CASSPLAGAGTQYF.

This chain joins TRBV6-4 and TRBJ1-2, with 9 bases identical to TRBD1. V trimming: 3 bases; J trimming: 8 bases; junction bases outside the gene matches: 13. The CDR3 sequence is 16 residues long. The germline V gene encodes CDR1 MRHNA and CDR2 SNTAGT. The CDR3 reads CASSEIPTGGVSGYTF. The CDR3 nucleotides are TGTGCCAGCAGTGAGATACCTACAGGGGGCGTTTCGGGCTACACCTTC.

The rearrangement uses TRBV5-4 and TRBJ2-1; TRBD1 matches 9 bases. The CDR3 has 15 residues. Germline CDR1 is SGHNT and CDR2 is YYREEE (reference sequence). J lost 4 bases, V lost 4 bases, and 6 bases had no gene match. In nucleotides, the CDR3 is TGTGCCAGCAGCCCGTACAGGGGGCAATACAATGAGCAGTTCTTC. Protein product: CASSPYRGQYNEQFF.

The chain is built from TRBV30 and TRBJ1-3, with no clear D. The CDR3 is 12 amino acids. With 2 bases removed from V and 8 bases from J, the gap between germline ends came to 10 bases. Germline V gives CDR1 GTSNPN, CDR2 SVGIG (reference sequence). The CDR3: CAWSPGSDTIYF. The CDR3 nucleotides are TGTGCCTGGAGTCCGGGGTCAGACACCATATATTTT.

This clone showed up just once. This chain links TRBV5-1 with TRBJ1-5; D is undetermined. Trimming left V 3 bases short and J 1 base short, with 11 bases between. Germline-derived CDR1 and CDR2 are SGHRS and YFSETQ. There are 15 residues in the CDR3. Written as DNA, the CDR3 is TGCGCCAGCAGCTCATTGGGCGGGAGCAATCAGCCCCAGCATTTT. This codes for CASSSLGGSNQPQHF.

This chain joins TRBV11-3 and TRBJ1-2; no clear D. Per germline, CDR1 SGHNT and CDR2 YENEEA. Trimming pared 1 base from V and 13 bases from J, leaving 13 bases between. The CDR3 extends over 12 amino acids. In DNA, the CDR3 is TGTGCCAGCAGCTTAGGCGAGAAAACTTTCACCTTC. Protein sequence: CASSLGEKTFTF. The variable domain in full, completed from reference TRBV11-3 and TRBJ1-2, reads EAGVVQSPRYKIIEKKQPVAFWCNPISGHNTLYWYLQNLGQGPELLIRYENEEAVDDSQLPKDRFSAERLKGVDSTLKIQPAELGDSAVYLCASSLGEKTFTFGSGTRLTVV.

CDR3: CASRGGPYEQYF. CDR3 nucleotides: TGTGCCAGCAGAGGCGGTCCCTACGAGCAGTACTTC. The rearrangement links TRBV2 to TRBJ2-7; D ambiguous. Germline-derived CDR1 and CDR2 are SNHLY and FYNNEI. The CDR3 runs 12 residues. V was shortened by 6 bases and J by 2 bases, with 8 bases between the two germline ends.

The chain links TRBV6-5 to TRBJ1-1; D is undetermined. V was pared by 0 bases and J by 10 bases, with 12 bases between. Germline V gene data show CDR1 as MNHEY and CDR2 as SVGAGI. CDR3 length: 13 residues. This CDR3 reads CASSYSASRGAFF. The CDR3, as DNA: TGTGCCAGCAGTTACTCCGCATCGCGTGGAGCTTTCTTT.

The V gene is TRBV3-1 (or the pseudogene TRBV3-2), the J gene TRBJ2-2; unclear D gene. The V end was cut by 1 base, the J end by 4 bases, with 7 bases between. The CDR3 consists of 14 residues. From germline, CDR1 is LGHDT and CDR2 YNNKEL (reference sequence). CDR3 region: CASSQALATGELFF. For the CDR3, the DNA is TGTGCCAGCAGCCAAGCCCTGGCCACCGGGGAGCTGTTTTTT.

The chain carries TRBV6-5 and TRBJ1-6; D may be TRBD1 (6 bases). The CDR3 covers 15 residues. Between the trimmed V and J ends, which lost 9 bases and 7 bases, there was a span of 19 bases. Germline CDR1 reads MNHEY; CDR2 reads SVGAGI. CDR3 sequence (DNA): TGTGCCAGTGGACAGTCCCCCATGGCGAATTCACCCCTCCACTTT. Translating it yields CASGQSPMANSPLHF.

Here the CDR3 reads CASRKEPGERQFF. The CDR3 DNA is TGTGCCAGCAGGAAAGAACCGGGAGAACGGCAGTTCTTC. The genes are TRBV12-3 or TRBV12-4 and TRBJ2-1; TRBD2 is a possible D gene (6 bases). The CDR3 is 13 amino acids. The ends were cut back, 6 bases at V and 12 bases at J, with 18 bases in the middle.

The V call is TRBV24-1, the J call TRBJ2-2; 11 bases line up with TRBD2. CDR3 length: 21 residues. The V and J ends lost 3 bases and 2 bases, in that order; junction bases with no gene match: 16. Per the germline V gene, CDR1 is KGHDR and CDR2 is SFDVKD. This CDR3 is CATSDVIVSSGTSGNTGELFF. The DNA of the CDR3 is TGTGCCACCAGTGATGTGATAGTCTCGTCCGGGACTAGCGGTAACACCGGGGAGCTGTTTTTT.